A single sample is the source of the 27 T cell receptor beta chains below, sequenced in a study of T cell repertoires in aging, cancer and after chemotherapy. The template was genomic DNA from peripheral blood, not RNA. A mixed TRB-A/B primer pool amplified rearranged TRB by multiplex touch-down PCR. MiXCR, run by TCRdb on the multiplex PCR reads, gives a single entry per CDR3 protein. The table has about 9,700 distinct CDR3 sequences, about 34% seen once. The sequencing input was blood. Receptors originate from a human donor in good health.

The table lists this clonotype with a few counts. The V and J genes are TRBV6-6 and TRBJ1-3; D uncertain. Germline assignment: CDR1 MNHNY and CDR2 SVGAGI (reference sequence). The ends were cut back, 8 bases at V and 0 bases at J, with 8 bases in the middle. The CDR3 covers 13 residues. The CDR3 loop reads CASGTTSGNTIYF. The CDR3 coding sequence is TGTGCCAGCGGTACAACCTCTGGAAACACCATATATTTT.

The chain combines TRBV12-3 or TRBV12-4 with TRBJ2-7, with D possibly TRBD2 on 5 matching bases. This CDR3 is 11 amino acids long. V lost 7 bases to trimming and J lost 7 bases, with 11 bases between them. The CDR3, as DNA: TGTGCCAGCACCTCCTCGGGGGAGCAGTACTTC. Amino acids: CASTSSGEQYF.

The chain joins TRBV18 to TRBJ1-3; maybe TRBD1 (5 bases). The germline V gene encodes CDR1 KGHSH and CDR2 LQKENI. The CDR3 extends over 14 amino acids. The V and J ends lost 4 bases and 1 base respectively, with 8 bases between them. CDR3 protein: CASSRDRSGNTIYF. Written as DNA, the CDR3 is TGTGCCAGCTCACGTGACAGATCTGGAAACACCATATATTTT.

The chain joins TRBV27 to TRBJ1-5; 7 nucleotides line up with TRBD1. In germline, CDR1 is MNHEY, CDR2 SMNVEV (reference sequence). J gave up 0 bases and V 3 bases, and 2 bases lay outside the gene matches. The CDR3 sequence is 15 residues long. DNA for the CDR3: TGTGCCAGCAGTTTCACAGGGGATAGCAATCAGCCCCAGCATTTT. Translated, it gives CASSFTGDSNQPQHF.

The chain uses TRBV6-1 and TRBJ1-1, with 8 bases lining up with TRBD1. V gave up 6 bases and J gave up 3 bases; unmatched junction bases: 6. CDR1 is MNHNS, CDR2 SASEGT, per germline. The CDR3 is made up of 14 amino acids. As DNA, the CDR3 is TGTGCCAGCAGGAGGACAGGGATCGACACTGAAGCTTTCTTT. Residues: CASRRTGIDTEAFF.

The chain employs TRBV15 and TRBJ2-1; the match to TRBD2 covers 8 bases. This CDR3 region has 15 residues. The germline V gene has CDR1 LNHNV and CDR2 YYDKDF (reference sequence). With V trimmed by 2 bases and J by 3 bases, 3 bases remained unmatched. This CDR3 is CATSRRAGDYNEQFF. The CDR3 DNA reads TGTGCCACCAGCAGACGAGCGGGAGACTACAATGAGCAGTTCTTC.

This clonotype is judged medium-sized (0.01 to 0.1%). The V call is TRBV19, the J call TRBJ2-7, with D possibly being TRBD1 (5 bases). This CDR3 region has 15 residues. V was pared by 7 bases and J by 4 bases, with 20 bases between. The germline gives CDR1 LNHDA, CDR2 SQIVND (reference sequence). The DNA for the CDR3 is TGTGCCAGTACCCCGGAGCAGGGTTCGGAGTACGAGCAGTACTTC. As protein: CASTPEQGSEYEQYF.

The chain carries TRBV6-5 and TRBJ1-2, with TRBD1 matching 7 bases. V lost 6 bases, J lost 7 bases, and 8 bases stayed unmatched. Germline values: CDR1 MNHEY, CDR2 SVGAGI. The CDR3 length is 13 residues. DNA of the CDR3: TGTGCCAGCAGGGGAAGGTCAGGGGGTGGCTACACCTTC. It specifies CASRGRSGGGYTF.

This clonotype appeared a few times. The rearrangement joins TRBV19 to TRBJ2-5, with 10 bases that match TRBD1. Germline CDR1 and CDR2: LNHDA and SQIVND (reference sequence). With V trimmed by 6 bases and J by 2 bases, 6 bases remained unmatched. The CDR3 runs to 15 residues. The CDR3 loop is CASSSGTGVQETQYF. DNA for the CDR3: TGTGCCAGTAGCTCCGGGACAGGGGTTCAAGAGACCCAGTACTTC.

The chain carries TRBV6-5 and TRBJ1-5; D ambiguous. CDR1 and CDR2 (germline): MNHEY, SVGAGI. V was cut by 4 bases and J by 2 bases, with 6 bases left in between. There are 13 residues in the CDR3. The DNA for the CDR3 is TGTGCCAGCAGTTTATACGGCAATCAGCCCCAGCATTTT. Encoded protein: CASSLYGNQPQHF.

The rearrangement links TRBV19 to TRBJ2-1; 8 positions match TRBD2. Per the germline V gene, CDR1 is LNHDA and CDR2 is SQIVND (reference sequence). Trimming took 10 bases from V and 12 from J; bases not matched to a gene: 20. This CDR3 is built from 15 residues. CDR3 bases: TGTGCCACCTCTAGTTCTGCGGGGGGAGGGGGTGGGCAGTTCTTC. Translated, it gives CATSSSAGGGGGQFF.

This clonotype was found a few times. The V call is TRBV6-2 or TRBV6-3, the J call TRBJ2-7, with D maybe TRBD2 (5 bases). Trimming pared 5 bases from V and 1 base from J, leaving 12 bases between. Germline V gives CDR1 MNHEY, CDR2 SVGEGT. The CDR3 has 14 residues. CDR3 in amino acids: CASSPWTGSYEQYF. CDR3 nucleotides: TGTGCCAGCAGTCCCTGGACGGGATCCTACGAGCAGTACTTC.

The chain couples TRBV7-9 to TRBJ1-2; D possibly corresponds to TRBD1 (6 bases). Germline values: CDR1 SEHNR, CDR2 FQNEAQ (reference sequence). This CDR3 has 11 residues. V lost 4 bases, J lost 7 bases, and 7 bases lay in between. The CDR3, as DNA: TGTGCCAGCAGCTCGACAGGTGGCTACACCTTC. Protein product: CASSSTGGYTF.

This clonotype was picked up a small number of times. V usage is TRBV29-1 and J usage is TRBJ1-3; D uncertain. This CDR3 region has 11 residues. Germline assignment: CDR1 SQVTM and CDR2 ANQGSEA. Between the trimmed V and J ends, which lost 7 bases and 3 bases, there was a span of 7 bases. Written as DNA, the CDR3 is TGCAGCGGTAAAGATGGAAACACCATATATTTT. It yields the protein CSGKDGNTIYF. Together with reference TRBV29-1 and TRBJ1-3, the CDR3 gives the full variable domain: SAVISQKPSRDICQRGTSLTIQCQVDSQVTMMFWYRQQPGQSLTLIATANQGSEATYESGFVIDKFPISRPNLTFSTLTVSNMSPEDSSIYLCSGKDGNTIYFGEGSWLTVV.

In its sample, this clonotype was seen a few times. The V and J genes are TRBV7-2 and TRBJ2-1, with 7 nucleotides matching TRBD2. Germline CDR1 is SGHTA and CDR2 is FQGNSA. J gave up 6 bases and V 3 bases, and 8 bases lay outside the gene matches. The CDR3 extends over 15 amino acids. The CDR3 nucleotides are TGTGCCAGCAGCTTTGTGGCGGGAGTCGCCAATGAGCAGTTCTTC. Protein sequence: CASSFVAGVANEQFF.

V gene TRBV6-5 combines with J gene TRBJ1-2, with 7 positions matching TRBD1. The germline V gene has CDR1 MNHEY and CDR2 SVGAGI. V was clipped by 6 bases and J by 8 bases; unmatched bases: 6. The CDR3 sequence is 12 residues long. The CDR3 loop is CASSEIGGGYTF. As DNA, the CDR3 is TGTGCCAGCAGCGAAATAGGGGGCGGCTACACCTTC.

This clonotype was detected a few times. The gene calls are TRBV6-5 and TRBJ2-3; unclear D gene. The CDR3 loop spans 14 amino acids. Trimming cost V 11 bases and J 6 bases, with 21 bases left between them. Germline V gene sequence: CDR1 MNHEY, CDR2 SVGAGI. Here the CDR3 DNA reads TGTGCCTCAAAGGCCCAGGCTAGGGTGGATACGCAGTATTTT. Amino acids: CASKAQARVDTQYF.

The rearrangement links TRBV6-5 to TRBJ1-1; TRBD1 might be the D (6 bases). V lost 3 bases and J 0 bases, leaving 14 bases between the germline ends. CDR3 length equals 16 residues. Germline values: CDR1 MNHEY, CDR2 SVGAGI. CDR3 DNA sequence: TGTGCCAGCAGTTATACCTTGGACAGTATGAACACTGAAGCTTTCTTT. The encoded protein is CASSYTLDSMNTEAFF.

The J gene is TRBJ2-5, the V gene TRBV5-5; tentatively, D is TRBD1 (5 bases). The CDR3 is 14 residues long. Germline V gene sequence: CDR1 SGHKS, CDR2 YYEKEE (reference sequence). V was cut by 0 bases and J by 4 bases, with 10 bases left in between. The CDR3 nucleotides read TGTGCCAGCAGCTTGGCCGTGGGGCCAGAGACCCAGTACTTC. Its translation is CASSLAVGPETQYF.

The CDR3 loop reads CAISTSGTYEQYF. In nucleotides, the CDR3 is TGTGCCATCTCCACTAGCGGGACCTACGAGCAGTACTTC. The V and J genes are TRBV10-3 and TRBJ2-7, with 10 bases matching TRBD2. This CDR3 has 13 amino acids. Trimming took 8 bases from V and 2 from J; bases not matched to a gene: 3. Germline assignment: CDR1 ENHRY and CDR2 SYGVKD.

V and J are TRBV7-2 and TRBJ1-5; D unclear. CDR3 size: 13 residues. Per the germline V gene, CDR1 is SGHTA and CDR2 is FQGNSA. Deletions cut 2 bases from V and 5 bases from J, with 7 bases between. The CDR3 DNA reads as TGTGCCAGCAGCTTAAGCGGGGATCAGCCCCAGCATTTT. Its protein is CASSLSGDQPQHF. The whole variable domain, filled in from reference TRBV7-2 and TRBJ1-5, reads GAGVSQSPSNKVTEKGKDVELRCDPISGHTALYWYRQSLGQGLEFLIYFQGNSAPDKSGLPSDRFSAERTGGSVSTLTIQRTQQEDSAVYLCASSLSGDQPQHFGDGTRLSIL.

The chain employs TRBV12-3 or TRBV12-4 and TRBJ1-6; D is ambiguous. The CDR3 is made up of 13 amino acids. Trimming left V 9 bases short and J 6 bases short, with 12 bases between. CDR3 sequence (DNA): TGTGCCAGTTGCCCGGGAAGTAATTCACCCCTCCACTTT. Translation gives CASCPGSNSPLHF.

The rearrangement links TRBV18 to TRBJ2-5; D unclear. Germline V gene data show CDR1 as KGHSH and CDR2 as LQKENI. Trimming stripped 3 bases from V and 2 bases from J, with 13 bases between. The CDR3 loop spans 15 amino acids. The CDR3 bases are TGTGCCAGCTCACCTGGATCGGCTACGCAAGAGACCCAGTACTTC. Its protein is CASSPGSATQETQYF.

In its sample, this clonotype ranks as medium-sized. This sequence joins TRBV19 and TRBJ1-2, with a tentative D call TRBD1 (5 bases). Germline assignment: CDR1 LNHDA and CDR2 SQIVND (reference sequence). Trimming stripped 6 bases from V and 4 bases from J, with 12 bases between. The CDR3 is 13 amino acids. CDR3 coding DNA: TGTGCCAGTAGACCGGGACTGGTCTATGGCTACACCTTC. This sequence encodes CASRPGLVYGYTF.

In this sample, this clonotype is medium-sized (0.01 to 0.1%). The chain employs TRBV11-3 and TRBJ1-6; the match to TRBD1 covers 9 bases. The J segment lost 9 bases and the V segment lost 5 bases, leaving 8 bases of the junction unmatched. Germline CDR1 SGHNT, CDR2 YENEEA. CDR3 size: 15 residues. Written as DNA, the CDR3 is TGTGCCAGCAGCGCGGGACAGGGCATGGGTTCACCCCTCCACTTT. Protein: CASSAGQGMGSPLHF.

In its sample, this clonotype ranks as medium-sized. This CDR3 reads CASSLEGAVWDEQFF. CDR3 bases: TGTGCCAGCAGCCTGGAGGGGGCTGTTTGGGATGAGCAGTTCTTC. This chain joins TRBV5-5 and TRBJ2-1; D may be TRBD1 (7 bases). Looked up from germline, CDR1 is SGHKS and CDR2 is YYEKEE (reference sequence). Trimming pared 4 bases from V and 8 bases from J, leaving 19 bases between. The CDR3 has 15 residues.

Points on this clonotype: A clone one base away is much larger, so this may be a read error. This chain uses TRBV11-3 with TRBJ1-2; the match to TRBD1 covers 9 bases. V was pared by 5 bases and J by 0 bases, with 4 bases of the junction left unmatched. The CDR3 is 15 residues long. Germline lookup yields CDR1 SGHNT and CDR2 YENEEA. The chain's CDR3 is CASSQRQGANYGYTF. The CDR3 nucleotides are TGTGCCAGCAGCCAAAGACAGGGGGCTAACTATGGCTACACCTTC.